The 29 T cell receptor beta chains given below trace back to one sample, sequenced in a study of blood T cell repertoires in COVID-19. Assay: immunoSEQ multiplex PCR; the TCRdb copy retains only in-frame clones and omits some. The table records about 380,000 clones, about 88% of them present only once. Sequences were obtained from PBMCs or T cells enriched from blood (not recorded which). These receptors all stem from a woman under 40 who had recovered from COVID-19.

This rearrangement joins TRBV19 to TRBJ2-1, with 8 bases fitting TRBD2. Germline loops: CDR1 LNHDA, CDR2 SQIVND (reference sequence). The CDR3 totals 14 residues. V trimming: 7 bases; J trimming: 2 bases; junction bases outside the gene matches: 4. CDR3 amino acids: CASKGAGAYNEQFF. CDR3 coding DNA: TGTGCCAGTAAGGGAGCGGGGGCCTACAATGAGCAGTTCTTC.

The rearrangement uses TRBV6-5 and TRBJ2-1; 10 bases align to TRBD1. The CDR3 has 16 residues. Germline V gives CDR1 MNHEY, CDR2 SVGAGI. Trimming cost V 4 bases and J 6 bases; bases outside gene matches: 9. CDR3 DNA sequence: TGTGCCAGCAGTTCCCGAGGACAGGGGGTAGTCAATGAGCAGTTCTTC. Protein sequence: CASSSRGQGVVNEQFF.

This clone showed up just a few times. CDR3 amino acids: CASRQGGEAFF. CDR3 nucleotides: TGTGCCAGCAGACAGGGTGGTGAAGCTTTCTTT. The chain uses TRBV7-9 and TRBJ1-1; possibly TRBD1 for D (6 bases). The length of the CDR3 is 11 residues. V was clipped by 6 bases and J by 7 bases, with 9 bases between them. Germline V gene lookup returns CDR1 SEHNR and CDR2 FQNEAQ (reference sequence).

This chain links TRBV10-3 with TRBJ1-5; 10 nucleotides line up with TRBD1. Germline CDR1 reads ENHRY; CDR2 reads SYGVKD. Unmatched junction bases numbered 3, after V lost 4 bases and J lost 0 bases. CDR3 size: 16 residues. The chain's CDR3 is CAISGQGAGSNQPQHF. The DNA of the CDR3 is TGTGCCATCAGTGGACAGGGGGCTGGTAGCAATCAGCCCCAGCATTTT.

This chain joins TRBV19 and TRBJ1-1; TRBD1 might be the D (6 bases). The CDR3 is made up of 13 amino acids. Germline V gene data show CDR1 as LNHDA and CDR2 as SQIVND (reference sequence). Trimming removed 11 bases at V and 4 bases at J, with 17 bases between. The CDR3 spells CAVNAGARTEAFF. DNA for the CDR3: TGTGCCGTAAACGCAGGGGCGCGCACTGAAGCTTTCTTT.

The CDR3 reads CASSVLSPGELFF. The CDR3 DNA follows: TGTGCCAGCAGCGTATTGAGTCCCGGGGAGCTGTTTTTT. The chain has TRBV9 and TRBJ2-2; D ambiguous. Germline V gene lookup returns CDR1 SGDLS and CDR2 YYNGEE. The CDR3 has 13 residues. V dropped 1 base and J dropped 6 bases, with 7 bases sitting between them.

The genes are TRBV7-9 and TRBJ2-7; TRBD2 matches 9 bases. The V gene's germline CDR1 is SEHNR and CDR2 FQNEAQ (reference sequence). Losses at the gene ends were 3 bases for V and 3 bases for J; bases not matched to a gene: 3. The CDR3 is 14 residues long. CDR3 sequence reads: CASSFASGVYEQYF. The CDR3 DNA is TGTGCCAGCAGCTTCGCTAGCGGGGTCTACGAGCAGTACTTC.

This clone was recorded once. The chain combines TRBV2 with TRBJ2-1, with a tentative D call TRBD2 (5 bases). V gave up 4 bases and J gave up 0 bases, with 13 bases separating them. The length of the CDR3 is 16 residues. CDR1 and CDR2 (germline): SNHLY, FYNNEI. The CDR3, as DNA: TGTGCCAGCAGTGCCCAGCGGCTAAGCTCCTACAATGAGCAGTTCTTC. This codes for CASSAQRLSSYNEQFF.

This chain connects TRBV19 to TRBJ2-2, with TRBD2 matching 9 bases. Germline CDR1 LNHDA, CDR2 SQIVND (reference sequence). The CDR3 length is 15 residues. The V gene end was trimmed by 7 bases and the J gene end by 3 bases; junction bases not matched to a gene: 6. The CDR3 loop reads CASTPAGGDTGELFF. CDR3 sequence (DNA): TGTGCCAGTACCCCGGCGGGAGGGGACACCGGGGAGCTGTTTTTT.

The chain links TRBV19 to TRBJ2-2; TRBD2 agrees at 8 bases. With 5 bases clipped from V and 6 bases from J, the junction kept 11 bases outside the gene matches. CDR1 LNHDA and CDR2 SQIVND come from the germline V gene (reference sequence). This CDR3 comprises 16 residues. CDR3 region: CASSLRLAGGSGELFF. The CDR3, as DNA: TGTGCCAGTAGTTTACGACTGGCGGGAGGTTCCGGGGAGCTGTTTTTT.

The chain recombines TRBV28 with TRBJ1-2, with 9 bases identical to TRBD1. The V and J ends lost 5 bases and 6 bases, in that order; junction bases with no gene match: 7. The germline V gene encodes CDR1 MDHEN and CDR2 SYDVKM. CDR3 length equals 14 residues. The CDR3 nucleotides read TGTGCCAGCAGTCTCTGGGACAGGGAAAATGGCTACACCTTC. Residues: CASSLWDRENGYTF.

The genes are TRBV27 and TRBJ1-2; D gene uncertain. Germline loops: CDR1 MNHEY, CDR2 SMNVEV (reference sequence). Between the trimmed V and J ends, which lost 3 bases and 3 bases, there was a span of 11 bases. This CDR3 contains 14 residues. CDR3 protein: CASSFLDGDYGYTF. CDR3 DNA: TGTGCCAGCAGTTTTTTGGACGGGGACTATGGCTACACCTTC.

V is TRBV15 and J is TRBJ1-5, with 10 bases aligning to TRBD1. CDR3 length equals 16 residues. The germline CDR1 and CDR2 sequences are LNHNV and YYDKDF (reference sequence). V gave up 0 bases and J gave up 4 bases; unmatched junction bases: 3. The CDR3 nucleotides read TGTGCCACCAGCAGAGAAGGGGGACAGGGGAATCAGCCCCAGCATTTT. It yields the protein CATSREGGQGNQPQHF.

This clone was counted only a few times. The DNA for the CDR3 is TGTGCCAGTAGTGGGCCTGGCGGGTTTTGGGGCTACACCTTC. It translates to CASSGPGGFWGYTF. V and J are TRBV19 and TRBJ1-2; D unclear. Germline V lookup: CDR1 LNHDA, CDR2 SQIVND (reference sequence). The CDR3 is 14 residues long. Trimming stripped 5 bases from V and 8 bases from J, with 18 bases between.

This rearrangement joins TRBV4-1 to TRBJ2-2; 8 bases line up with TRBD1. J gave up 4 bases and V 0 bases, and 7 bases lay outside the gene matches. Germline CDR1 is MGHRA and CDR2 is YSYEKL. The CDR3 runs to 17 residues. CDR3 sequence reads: CASSQDRGTGSTGELFF. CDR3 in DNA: TGCGCCAGCAGCCAAGATAGGGGGACAGGAAGCACCGGGGAGCTGTTTTTT.

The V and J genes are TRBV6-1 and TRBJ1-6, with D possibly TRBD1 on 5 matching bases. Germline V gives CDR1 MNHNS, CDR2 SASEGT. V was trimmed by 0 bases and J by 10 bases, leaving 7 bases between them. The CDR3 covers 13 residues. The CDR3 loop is CASSEARESPLHF. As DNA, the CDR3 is TGTGCCAGCAGTGAAGCCAGGGAATCACCCCTCCACTTT.

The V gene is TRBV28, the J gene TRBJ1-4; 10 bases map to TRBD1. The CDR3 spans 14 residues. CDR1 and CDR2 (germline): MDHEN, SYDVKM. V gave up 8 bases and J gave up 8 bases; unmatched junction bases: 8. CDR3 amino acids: CASSTGGRGEKLFF. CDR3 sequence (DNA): TGTGCCAGCTCGACAGGGGGCAGAGGGGAAAAACTGTTTTTT.

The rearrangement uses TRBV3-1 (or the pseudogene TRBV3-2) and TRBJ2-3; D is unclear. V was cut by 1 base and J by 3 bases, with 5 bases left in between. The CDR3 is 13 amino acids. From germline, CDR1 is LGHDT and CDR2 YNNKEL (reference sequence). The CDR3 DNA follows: TGTGCCAGCAGCCAAGTTTATACAGATACGCAGTATTTT. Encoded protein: CASSQVYTDTQYF.

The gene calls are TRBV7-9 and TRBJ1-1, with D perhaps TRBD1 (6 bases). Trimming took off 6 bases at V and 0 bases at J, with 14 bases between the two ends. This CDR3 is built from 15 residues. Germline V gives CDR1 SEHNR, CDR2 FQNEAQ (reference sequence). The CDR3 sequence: CASSQATGLNTEAFF. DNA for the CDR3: TGTGCCAGCAGTCAAGCGACAGGCTTGAACACTGAAGCTTTCTTT.

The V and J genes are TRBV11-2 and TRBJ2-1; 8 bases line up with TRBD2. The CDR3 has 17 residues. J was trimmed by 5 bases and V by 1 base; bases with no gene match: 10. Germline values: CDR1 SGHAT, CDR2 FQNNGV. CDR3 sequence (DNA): TGTGCCAGCAGCTTAGTCGAGAAGCGGGAGAGGAACAATGAGCAGTTCTTC. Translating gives CASSLVEKRERNNEQFF.

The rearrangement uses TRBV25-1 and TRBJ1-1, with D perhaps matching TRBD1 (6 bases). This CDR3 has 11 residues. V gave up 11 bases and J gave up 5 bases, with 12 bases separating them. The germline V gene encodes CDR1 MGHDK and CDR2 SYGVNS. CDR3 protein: CAPLTGTEAFF. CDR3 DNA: TGTGCCCCATTAACAGGGACTGAAGCTTTCTTT.

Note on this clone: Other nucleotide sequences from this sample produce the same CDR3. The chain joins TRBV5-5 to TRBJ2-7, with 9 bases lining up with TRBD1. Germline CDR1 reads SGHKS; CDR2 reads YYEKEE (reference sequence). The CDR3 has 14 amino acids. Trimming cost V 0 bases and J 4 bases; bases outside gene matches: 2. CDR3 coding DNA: TGTGCCAGCAGCTTGGTCGGACAGGGGTACGAGCAGTACTTC. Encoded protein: CASSLVGQGYEQYF.

CDR3 sequence (DNA): TGTGCCAGTAGTATATCCGGGGCTAGCGGGAGTCCACCGTACTTC. This encodes CASSISGASGSPPYF. The gene calls are TRBV19 and TRBJ2-5, with 10 bases identical to TRBD2. V shed 2 bases and J 13 bases; nucleotides not matched to a gene: 13. This CDR3 is 15 amino acids long. The germline gives CDR1 LNHDA, CDR2 SQIVND (reference sequence).

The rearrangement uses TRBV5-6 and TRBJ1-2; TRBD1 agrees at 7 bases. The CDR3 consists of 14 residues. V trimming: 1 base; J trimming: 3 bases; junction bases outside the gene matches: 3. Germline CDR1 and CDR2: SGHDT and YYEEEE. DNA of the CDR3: TGTGCCAGCAGCTTGTTTGACAGGGACTATGGCTACACCTTC. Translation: CASSLFDRDYGYTF.

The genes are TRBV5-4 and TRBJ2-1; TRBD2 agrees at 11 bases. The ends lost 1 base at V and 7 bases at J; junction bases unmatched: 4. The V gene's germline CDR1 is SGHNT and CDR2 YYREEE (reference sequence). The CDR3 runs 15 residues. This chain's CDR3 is CASSLRLAGRNEQFF. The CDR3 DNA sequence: TGTGCCAGCAGCTTGCGACTAGCGGGACGAAATGAGCAGTTCTTC.

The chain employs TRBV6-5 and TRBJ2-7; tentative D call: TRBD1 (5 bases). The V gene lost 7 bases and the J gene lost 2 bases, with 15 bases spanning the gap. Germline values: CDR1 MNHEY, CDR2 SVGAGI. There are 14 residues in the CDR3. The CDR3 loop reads CASNLRGQTYEQYF. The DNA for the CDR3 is TGTGCCAGCAATTTACGAGGACAAACCTACGAGCAGTACTTC.

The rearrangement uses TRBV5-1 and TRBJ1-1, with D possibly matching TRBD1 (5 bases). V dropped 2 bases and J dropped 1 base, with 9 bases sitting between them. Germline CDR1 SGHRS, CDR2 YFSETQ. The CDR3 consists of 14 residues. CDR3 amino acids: CASSLLGENTEAFF. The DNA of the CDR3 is TGCGCCAGCAGCTTATTAGGGGAGAACACTGAAGCTTTCTTT.

As DNA, the CDR3 is TGTGCCAGCAGTTTAAAAGGTGAGGGTATCACTGAAGCTTTCTTT. Translating gives CASSLKGEGITEAFF. The rearrangement links TRBV27 to TRBJ1-1; no definite D call. Trimming stripped 2 bases from V and 4 bases from J, with 14 bases between. Looked up from germline, CDR1 is MNHEY and CDR2 is SMNVEV (reference sequence). This CDR3 is built from 15 residues.

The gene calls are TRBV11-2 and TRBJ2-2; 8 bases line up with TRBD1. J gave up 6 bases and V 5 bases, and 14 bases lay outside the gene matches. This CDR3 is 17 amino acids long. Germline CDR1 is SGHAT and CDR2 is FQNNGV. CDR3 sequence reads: CASSPTGGQGASGELFF. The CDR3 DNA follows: TGTGCCAGCAGCCCCACTGGAGGGCAGGGGGCCTCCGGGGAGCTGTTTTTT.